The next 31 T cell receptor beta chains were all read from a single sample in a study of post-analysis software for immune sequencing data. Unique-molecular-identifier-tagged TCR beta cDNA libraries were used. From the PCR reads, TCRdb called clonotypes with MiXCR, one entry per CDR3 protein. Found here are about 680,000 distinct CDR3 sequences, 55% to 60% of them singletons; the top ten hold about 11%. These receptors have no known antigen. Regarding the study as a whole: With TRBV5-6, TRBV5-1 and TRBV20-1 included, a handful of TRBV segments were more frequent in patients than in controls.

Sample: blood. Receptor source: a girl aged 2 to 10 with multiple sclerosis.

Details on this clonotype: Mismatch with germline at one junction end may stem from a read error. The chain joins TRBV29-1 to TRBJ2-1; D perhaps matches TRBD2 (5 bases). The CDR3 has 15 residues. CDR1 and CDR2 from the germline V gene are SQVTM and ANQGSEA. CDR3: CSVGSGLAIYNERFF. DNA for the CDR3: TGCAGCGTGGGCTCAGGACTGGCCATCTACAATGAGCGGTTCTTC.

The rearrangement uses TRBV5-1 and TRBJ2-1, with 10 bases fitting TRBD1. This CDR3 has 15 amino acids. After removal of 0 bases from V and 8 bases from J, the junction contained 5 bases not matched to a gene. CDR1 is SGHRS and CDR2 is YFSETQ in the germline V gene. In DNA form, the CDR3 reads TGCGCCAGCAGCTTGGCCGGGACAGGGGACTATGAGCAGTTCTTC. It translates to CASSLAGTGDYEQFF.

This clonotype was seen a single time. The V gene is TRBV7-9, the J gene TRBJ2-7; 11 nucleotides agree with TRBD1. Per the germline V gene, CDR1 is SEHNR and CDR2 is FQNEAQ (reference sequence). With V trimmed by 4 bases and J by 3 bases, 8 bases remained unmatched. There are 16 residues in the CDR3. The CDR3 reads CASSYRDGTGGYEQYF. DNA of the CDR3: TGTGCCAGCAGCTACCGTGACGGGACAGGGGGCTACGAGCAGTACTTC.

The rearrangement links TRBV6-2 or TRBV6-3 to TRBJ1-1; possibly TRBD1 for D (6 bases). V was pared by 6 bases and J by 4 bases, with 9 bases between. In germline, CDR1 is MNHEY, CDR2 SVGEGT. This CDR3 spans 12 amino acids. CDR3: CASRKGGTEAFF. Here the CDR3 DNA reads TGTGCCAGCAGGAAGGGGGGCACTGAAGCTTTCTTT.

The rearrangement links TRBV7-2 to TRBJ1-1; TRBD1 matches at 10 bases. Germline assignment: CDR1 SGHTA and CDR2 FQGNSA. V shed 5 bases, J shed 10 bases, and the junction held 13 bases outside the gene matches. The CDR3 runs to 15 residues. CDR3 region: CASSPGGTGVGIAFF. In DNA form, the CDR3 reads TGTGCCAGCAGCCCAGGGGGGACAGGGGTCGGTATAGCTTTCTTT.

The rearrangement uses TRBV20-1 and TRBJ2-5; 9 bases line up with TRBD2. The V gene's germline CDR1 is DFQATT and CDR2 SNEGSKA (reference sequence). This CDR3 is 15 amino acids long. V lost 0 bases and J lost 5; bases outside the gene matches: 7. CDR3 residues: CSARDGSGGTETQYF. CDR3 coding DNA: TGCAGTGCTAGAGACGGCAGCGGGGGGACGGAGACCCAGTACTTC.

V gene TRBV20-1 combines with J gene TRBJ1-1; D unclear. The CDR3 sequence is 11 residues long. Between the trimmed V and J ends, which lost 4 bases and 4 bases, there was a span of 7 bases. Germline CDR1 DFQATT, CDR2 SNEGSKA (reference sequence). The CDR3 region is CSATHGTEAFF. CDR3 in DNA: TGCAGTGCTACGCACGGCACTGAAGCTTTCTTT.

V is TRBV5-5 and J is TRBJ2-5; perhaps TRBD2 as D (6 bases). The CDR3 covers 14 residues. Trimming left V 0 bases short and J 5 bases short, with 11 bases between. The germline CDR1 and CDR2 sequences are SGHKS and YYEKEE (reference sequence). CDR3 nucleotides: TGTGCCAGCAGCTTGGAAGTACTAGCCGAGACCCAGTACTTC. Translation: CASSLEVLAETQYF.

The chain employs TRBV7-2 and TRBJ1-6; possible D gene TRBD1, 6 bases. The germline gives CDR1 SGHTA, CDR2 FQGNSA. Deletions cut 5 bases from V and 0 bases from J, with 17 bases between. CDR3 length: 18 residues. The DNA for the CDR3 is TGTGCCAGCAGCAAACGTTTCAGGGGAAGCTCCTATAATTCACCCCTCCACTTT. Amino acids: CASSKRFRGSSYNSPLHF.

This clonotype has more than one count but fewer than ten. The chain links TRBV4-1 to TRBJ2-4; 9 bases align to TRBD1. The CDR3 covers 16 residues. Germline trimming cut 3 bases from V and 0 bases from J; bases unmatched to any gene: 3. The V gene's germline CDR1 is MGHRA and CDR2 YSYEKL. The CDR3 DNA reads TGCGCCAGCAGCCACGAGGACAGGGGAGCCAAAAACATTCAGTACTTC. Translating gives CASSHEDRGAKNIQYF.

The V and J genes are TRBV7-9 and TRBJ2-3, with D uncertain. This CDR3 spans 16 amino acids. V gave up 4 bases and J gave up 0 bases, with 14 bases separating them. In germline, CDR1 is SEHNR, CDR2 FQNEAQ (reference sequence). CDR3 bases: TGTGCCAGCAGCTCCCTTCGTGTACCTAGCACAGATACGCAGTATTTT. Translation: CASSSLRVPSTDTQYF.

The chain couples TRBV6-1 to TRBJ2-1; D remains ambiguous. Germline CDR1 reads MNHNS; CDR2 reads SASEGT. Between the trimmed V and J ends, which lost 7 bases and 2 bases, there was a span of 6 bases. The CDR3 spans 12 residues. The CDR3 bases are TGTGCCAGCATCCCGGCCTACAATGAGCAGTTCTTC. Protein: CASIPAYNEQFF.

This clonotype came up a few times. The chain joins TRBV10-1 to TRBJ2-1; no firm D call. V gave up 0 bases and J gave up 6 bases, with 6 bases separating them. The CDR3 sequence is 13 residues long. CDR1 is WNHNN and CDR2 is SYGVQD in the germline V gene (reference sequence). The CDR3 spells CASSESIANEQFF. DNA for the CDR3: TGCGCCAGCAGTGAGTCGATTGCCAATGAGCAGTTCTTC.

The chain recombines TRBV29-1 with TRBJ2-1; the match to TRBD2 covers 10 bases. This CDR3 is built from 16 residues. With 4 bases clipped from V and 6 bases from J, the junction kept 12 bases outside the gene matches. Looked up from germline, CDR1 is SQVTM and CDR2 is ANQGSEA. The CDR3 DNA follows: TGCAGCGTTGTAGGGGCTAGCGGGAGAAAAGCCAATGAGCAGTTCTTC. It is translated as CSVVGASGRKANEQFF.

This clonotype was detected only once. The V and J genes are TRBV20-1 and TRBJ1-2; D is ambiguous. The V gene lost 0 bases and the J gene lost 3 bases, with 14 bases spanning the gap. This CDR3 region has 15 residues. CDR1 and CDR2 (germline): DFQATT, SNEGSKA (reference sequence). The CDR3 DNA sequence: TGCAGTGCTAGAGATCCCGGCAGGTGGGACTATGGCTACACCTTC. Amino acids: CSARDPGRWDYGYTF.

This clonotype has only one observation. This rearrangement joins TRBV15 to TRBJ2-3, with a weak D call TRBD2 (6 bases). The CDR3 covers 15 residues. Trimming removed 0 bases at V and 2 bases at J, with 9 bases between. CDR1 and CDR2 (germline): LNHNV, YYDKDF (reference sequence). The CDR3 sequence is CATSREGGVTDTQYF. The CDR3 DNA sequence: TGTGCCACCAGCAGAGAGGGAGGAGTCACAGATACGCAGTATTTT. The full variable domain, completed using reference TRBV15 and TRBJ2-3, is DAMVIQNPRYQVTQFGKPVTLSCSQTLNHNVMYWYQQKSSQAPKLLFHYYDKDFNNEADTPDNFQSRRPNTSFCFLDIRSPGLGDTAMYLCATSREGGVTDTQYFGPGTRLTVL.

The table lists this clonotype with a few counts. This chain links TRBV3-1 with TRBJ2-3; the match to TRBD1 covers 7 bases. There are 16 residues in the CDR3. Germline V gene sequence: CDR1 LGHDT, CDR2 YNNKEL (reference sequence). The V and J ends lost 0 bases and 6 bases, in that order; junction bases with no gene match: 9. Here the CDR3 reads CASSQEPGQRGDTQYF. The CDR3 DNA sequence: TGTGCCAGCAGCCAAGAACCGGGACAGAGGGGCGATACGCAGTATTTT.

The CDR3 reads CASSSGTGSIEQYF. The CDR3 nucleotides read TGCGCCAGCTCCTCCGGGACAGGGTCGATCGAGCAGTACTTC. V gene TRBV5-1 combines with J gene TRBJ2-5; the match to TRBD1 covers 9 bases. The tail of the sequence fits TRBJ2-7 better, so the J call may be wrong. CDR3 length: 14 residues. Germline loops: CDR1 SGHRS, CDR2 YFSETQ.

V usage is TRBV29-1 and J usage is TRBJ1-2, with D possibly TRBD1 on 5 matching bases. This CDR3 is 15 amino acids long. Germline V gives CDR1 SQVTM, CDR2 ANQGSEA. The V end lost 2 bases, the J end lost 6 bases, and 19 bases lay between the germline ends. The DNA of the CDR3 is TGCAGCGTTGAACCTGGAAACGGGGGTCCGGATGGCTACACCTTC. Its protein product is CSVEPGNGGPDGYTF.

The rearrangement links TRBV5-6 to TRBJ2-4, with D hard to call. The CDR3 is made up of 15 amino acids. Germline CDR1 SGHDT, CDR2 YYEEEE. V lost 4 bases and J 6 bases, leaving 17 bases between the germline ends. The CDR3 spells CASSADMGPGNIQYF. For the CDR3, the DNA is TGTGCCAGCAGCGCTGACATGGGTCCGGGAAACATTCAGTACTTC.

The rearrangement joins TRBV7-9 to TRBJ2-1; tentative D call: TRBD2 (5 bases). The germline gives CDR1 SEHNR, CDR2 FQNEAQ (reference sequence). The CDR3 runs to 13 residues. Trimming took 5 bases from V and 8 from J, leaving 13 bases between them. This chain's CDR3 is CASSISGRDEQFF. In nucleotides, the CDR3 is TGTGCCAGCAGCATAAGCGGTCGGGATGAGCAGTTCTTC.

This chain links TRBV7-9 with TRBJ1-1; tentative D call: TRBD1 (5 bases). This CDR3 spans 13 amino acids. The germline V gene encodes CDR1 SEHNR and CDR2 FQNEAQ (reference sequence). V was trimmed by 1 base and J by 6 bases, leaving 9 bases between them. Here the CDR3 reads CASSLEGTAEAFF. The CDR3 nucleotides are TGTGCCAGCAGCTTAGAGGGGACCGCTGAAGCTTTCTTT.

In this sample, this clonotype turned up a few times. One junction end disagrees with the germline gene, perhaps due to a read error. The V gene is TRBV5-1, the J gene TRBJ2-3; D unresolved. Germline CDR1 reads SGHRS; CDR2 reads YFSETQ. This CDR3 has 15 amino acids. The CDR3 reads CASTLVGRAADTQYF. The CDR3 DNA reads TGCGCCAGCACCTTGGTCGGCCGGGCGGCAGATACGCAGTATTTT.

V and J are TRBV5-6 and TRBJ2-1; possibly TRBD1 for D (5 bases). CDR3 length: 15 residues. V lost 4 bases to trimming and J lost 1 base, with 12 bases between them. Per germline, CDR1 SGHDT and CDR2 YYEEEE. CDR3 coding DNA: TGTGCCAGCAGCCCAGGGCGTGCGTCCTACAATGAGCAGTTCTTC. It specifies CASSPGRASYNEQFF.

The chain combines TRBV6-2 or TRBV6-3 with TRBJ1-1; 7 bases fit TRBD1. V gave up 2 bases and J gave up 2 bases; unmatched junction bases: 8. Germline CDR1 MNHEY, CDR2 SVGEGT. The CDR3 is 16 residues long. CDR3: CASSYKQGGPNTEAFF. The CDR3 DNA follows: TGTGCCAGCAGTTACAAGCAGGGGGGACCAAACACTGAAGCTTTCTTT.

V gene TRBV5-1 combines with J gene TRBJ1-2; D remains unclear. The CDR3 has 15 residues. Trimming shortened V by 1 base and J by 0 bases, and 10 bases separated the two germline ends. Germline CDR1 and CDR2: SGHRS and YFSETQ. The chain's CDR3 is CASSLKKPSNYGYTF. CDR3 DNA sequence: TGCGCCAGCAGCTTGAAGAAACCTTCTAACTATGGCTACACCTTC.

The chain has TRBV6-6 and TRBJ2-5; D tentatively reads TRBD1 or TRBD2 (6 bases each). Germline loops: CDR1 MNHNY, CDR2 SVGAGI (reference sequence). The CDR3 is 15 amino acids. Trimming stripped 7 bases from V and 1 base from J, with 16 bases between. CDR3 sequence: CASKGGRDFQETQYF. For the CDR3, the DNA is TGTGCCAGCAAGGGGGGCAGGGATTTCCAAGAGACCCAGTACTTC.

The CDR3 nucleotides read TGCGCCAGCAGTGAGTCCAGCCAATCTGGGCAGTTCTTC. Translating it yields CASSESSQSGQFF. The chain couples TRBV10-2 to TRBJ2-1; D unresolved. Germline V lookup: CDR1 WSHSY, CDR2 SAAADI. V lost 0 bases to trimming and J lost 12 bases, with 12 bases between them. The CDR3 loop spans 13 amino acids.

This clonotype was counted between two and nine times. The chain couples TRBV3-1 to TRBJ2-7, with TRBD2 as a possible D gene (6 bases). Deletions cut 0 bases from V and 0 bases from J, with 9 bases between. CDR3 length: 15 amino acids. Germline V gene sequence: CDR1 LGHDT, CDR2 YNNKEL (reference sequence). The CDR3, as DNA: TGTGCCAGCAGCCAAGACGGAGGGGTCTCCTACGAGCAGTACTTC. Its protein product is CASSQDGGVSYEQYF.

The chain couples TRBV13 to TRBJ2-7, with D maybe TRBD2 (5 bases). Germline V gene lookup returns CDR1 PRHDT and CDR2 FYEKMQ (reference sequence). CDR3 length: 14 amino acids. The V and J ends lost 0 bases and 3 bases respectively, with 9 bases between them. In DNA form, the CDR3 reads TGTGCCAGCAGCTTAGGCGGGATGCTCTACGAGCAGTACTTC. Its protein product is CASSLGGMLYEQYF.

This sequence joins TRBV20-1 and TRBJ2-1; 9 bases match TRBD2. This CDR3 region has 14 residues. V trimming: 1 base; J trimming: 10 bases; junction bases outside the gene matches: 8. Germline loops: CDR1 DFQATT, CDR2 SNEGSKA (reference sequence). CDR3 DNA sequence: TGCAGTGCTAGAGTGGTAGCGGGAGCGGGGGAGCAGTTCTTC. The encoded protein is CSARVVAGAGEQFF.